This T cell receptor beta chain was sequenced in a study of a mutant IDH1 vaccine in newly diagnosed glioma. Study-level background: The start of vaccination came 4-6 weeks after radiotherapy alone, or with temozolomide cycles. Most had both radiotherapy and temozolomide beforehand; others had only one.

Clones were sequenced by immunoSEQ multiplex PCR, and TCRdb holds only the in-frame ones, with some missing. Found here are around 30,000 clones, approximately 80% of them singletons; the top ten hold roughly 8%. Time point specified: week 23, last vaccination. It was 300 ug of mutant IDH1 20-mer peptide that made up each vaccine dose, given with topical imiquimod. Donors had new WHO grade 3 or 4 IDH1-mutant, ATRX-lost astrocytomas. On this clone itself: The antigen is unknown.

Sequences were derived from PBMCs, sampled from a glioma patient whose treatment included an IDH1 peptide vaccine. This clonotype was sampled from a woman aged 18-29 years with glioma.

The CDR3 sequence: CASSTRDGGSYEQYF. CDR3 in DNA: TGTGCCAGCAGCACCCGGGATGGCGGATCCTACGAGCAGTACTTC. J is TRBJ2-7 and V is TRBV25-1; D is perhaps TRBD2 (5 bases). Germline CDR1 MGHDK, CDR2 SYGVNS. The CDR3 has 15 amino acids. V was clipped by 6 bases and J by 1 base, with 16 bases between them.